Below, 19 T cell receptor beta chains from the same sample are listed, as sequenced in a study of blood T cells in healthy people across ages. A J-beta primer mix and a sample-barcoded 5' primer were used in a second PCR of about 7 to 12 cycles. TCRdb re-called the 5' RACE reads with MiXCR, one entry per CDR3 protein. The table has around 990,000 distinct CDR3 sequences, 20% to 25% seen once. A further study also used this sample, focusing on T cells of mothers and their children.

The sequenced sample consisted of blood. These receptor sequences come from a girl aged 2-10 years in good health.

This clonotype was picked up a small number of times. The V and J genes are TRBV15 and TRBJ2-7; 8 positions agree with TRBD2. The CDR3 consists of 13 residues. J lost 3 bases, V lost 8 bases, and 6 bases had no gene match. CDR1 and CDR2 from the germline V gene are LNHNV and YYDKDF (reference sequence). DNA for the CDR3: TGTGCCACCGGGACTAGATCAGTCTACGAGCAGTACTTC. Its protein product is CATGTRSVYEQYF.

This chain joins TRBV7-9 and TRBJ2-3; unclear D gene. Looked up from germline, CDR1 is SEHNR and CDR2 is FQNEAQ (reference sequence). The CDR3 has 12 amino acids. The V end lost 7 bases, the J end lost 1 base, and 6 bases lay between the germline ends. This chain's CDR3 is CASMVRTDTQYF. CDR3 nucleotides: TGTGCCAGCATGGTTCGCACAGATACGCAGTATTTT.

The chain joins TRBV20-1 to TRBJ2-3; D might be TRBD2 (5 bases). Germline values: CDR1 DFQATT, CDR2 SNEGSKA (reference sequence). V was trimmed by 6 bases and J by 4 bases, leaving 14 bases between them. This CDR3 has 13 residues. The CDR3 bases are TGCAGTGCCGGTGGGCTAGCCGCAGATACGCAGTATTTT. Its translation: CSAGGLAADTQYF.

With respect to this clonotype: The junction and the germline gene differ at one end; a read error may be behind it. This CDR3 is CASSSGGARNEQSF. The CDR3 DNA reads as TGTGCCAGCAGCAGCGGGGGGGCGCGGAATGAGCAGTCCTTC. The V call is TRBV7-9, the J call TRBJ2-5, with TRBD2 identical over 10 bases. The germline V gene encodes CDR1 SEHNR and CDR2 FQNEAQ (reference sequence). The CDR3 sequence is 14 residues long.

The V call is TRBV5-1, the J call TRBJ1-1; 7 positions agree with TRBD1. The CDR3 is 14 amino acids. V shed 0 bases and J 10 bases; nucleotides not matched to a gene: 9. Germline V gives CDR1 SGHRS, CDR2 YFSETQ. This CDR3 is CASSLGQGLSGAFF. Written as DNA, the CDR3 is TGCGCCAGCAGCTTGGGACAGGGATTATCAGGAGCTTTCTTT.

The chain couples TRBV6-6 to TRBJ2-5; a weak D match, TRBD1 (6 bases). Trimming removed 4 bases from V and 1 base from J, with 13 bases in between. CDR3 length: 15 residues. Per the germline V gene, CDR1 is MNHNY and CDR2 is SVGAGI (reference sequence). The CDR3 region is CASSFAGQPQETQYF. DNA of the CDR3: TGTGCCAGCAGTTTCGCCGGACAGCCCCAAGAGACCCAGTACTTC.

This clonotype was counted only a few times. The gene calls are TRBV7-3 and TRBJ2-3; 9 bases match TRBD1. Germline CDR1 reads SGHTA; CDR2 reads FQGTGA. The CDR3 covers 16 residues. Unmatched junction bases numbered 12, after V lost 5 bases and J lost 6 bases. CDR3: CASSILGTGLLDTQYF. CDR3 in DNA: TGTGCCAGCAGCATACTCGGGACAGGGTTATTGGATACGCAGTATTTT.

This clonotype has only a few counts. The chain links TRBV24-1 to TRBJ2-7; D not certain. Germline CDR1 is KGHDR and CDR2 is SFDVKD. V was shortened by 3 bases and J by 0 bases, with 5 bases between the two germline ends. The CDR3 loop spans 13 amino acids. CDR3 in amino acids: CATSDKVSYEQYF. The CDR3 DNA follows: TGTGCCACCAGTGATAAGGTCTCCTACGAGCAGTACTTC.

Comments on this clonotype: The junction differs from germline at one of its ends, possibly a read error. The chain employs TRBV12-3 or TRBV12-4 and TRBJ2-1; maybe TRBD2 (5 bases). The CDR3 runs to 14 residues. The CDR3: CASSFLDSNNEQFF. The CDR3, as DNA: TGTGCCAGCAGTTTTCTGGACTCCAACAATGAGCAGTTCTTC.

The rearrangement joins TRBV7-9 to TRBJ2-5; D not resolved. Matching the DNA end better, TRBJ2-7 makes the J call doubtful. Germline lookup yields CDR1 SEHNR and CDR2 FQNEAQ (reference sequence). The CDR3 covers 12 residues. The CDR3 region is CASSDYRAEQYF. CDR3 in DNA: TGTGCCAGCAGCGATTACAGAGCCGAGCAGTACTTC.

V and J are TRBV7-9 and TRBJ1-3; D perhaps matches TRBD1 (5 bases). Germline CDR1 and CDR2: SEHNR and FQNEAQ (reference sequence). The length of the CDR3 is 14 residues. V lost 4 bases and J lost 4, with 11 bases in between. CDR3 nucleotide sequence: TGTGCCAGCAGCTCTCGGGACCGCGGAAACACCATATATTTT. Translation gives CASSSRDRGNTIYF. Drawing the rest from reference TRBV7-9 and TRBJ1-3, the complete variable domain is DTGVSQNPRHKITKRGQNVTFRCDPISEHNRLYWYRQTLGQGPEFLTYFQNEAQLEKSRLLSDRFSAERPKGSFSTLEIQRTEQGDSAMYLCASSSRDRGNTIYFGEGSWLTVV.

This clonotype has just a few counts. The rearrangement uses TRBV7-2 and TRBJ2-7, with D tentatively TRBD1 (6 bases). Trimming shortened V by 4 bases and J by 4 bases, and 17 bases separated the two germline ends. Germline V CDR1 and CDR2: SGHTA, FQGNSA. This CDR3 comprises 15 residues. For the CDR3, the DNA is TGTGCCAGCAGCTCCGTCGGGACACAACCTTACGAGCAGTACTTC. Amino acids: CASSSVGTQPYEQYF.

Written as DNA, the CDR3 is TGTGCCAGCAGCCTATCGACTAGCGCTAGCACAGATACGCAGTATTTT. Protein product: CASSLSTSASTDTQYF. The V gene is TRBV7-8, the J gene TRBJ2-3; 8 nucleotides agree with TRBD2. CDR1 is SGHVS and CDR2 is FQNEAQ in the germline V gene. Germline trimming cut 5 bases from V and 0 bases from J; bases unmatched to any gene: 7. The CDR3 sequence is 16 residues long.

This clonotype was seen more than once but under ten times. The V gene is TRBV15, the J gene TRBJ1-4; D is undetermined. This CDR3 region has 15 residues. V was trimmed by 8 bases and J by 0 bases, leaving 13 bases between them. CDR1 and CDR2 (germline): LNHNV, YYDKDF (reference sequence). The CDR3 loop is CATVQPGTTNEKLFF. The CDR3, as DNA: TGTGCCACCGTTCAACCGGGAACAACTAATGAAAAACTGTTTTTT.

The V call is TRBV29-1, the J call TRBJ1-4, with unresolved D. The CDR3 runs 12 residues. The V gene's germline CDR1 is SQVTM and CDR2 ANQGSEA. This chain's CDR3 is CGGDGTNEKLFF. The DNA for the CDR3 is TGCGGAGGTGACGGAACTAATGAAAAACTGTTTTTT.

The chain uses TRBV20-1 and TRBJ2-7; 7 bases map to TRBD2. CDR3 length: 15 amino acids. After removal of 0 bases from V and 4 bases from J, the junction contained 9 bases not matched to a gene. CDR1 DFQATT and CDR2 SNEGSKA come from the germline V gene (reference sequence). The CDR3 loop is CSARDRAGEGYEQYF. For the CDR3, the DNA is TGCAGTGCTAGAGATAGGGCGGGAGAGGGGTACGAGCAGTACTTC.

The CDR3 region has the DNA TGCAGTGCTAGAGAACCACATTCCCCTCTTCCCGGGCAGTACTTC. Amino acid sequence: CSAREPHSPLPGQYF. The V gene is TRBV20-1, the J gene TRBJ2-5; D call uncertain. V lost 0 bases and J 11 bases, leaving 22 bases between the germline ends. CDR3 size: 15 residues. Germline V lookup: CDR1 DFQATT, CDR2 SNEGSKA (reference sequence).

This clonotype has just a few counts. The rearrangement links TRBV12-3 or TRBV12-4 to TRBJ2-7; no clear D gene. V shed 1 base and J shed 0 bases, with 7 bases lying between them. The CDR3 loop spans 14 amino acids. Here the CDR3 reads CASSLGSLSYEQYF. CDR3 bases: TGTGCCAGCAGTTTAGGGAGCCTCTCCTACGAGCAGTACTTC.

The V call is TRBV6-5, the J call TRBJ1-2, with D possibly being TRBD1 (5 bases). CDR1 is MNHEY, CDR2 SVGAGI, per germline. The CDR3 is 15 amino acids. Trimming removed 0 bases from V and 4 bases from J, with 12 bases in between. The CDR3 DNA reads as TGTGCCAGCAGTTACTCTGGGGCAGGCGGCTATGGCTACACCTTC. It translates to CASSYSGAGGYGYTF.